Listed below are T cell receptor beta chains from one sample, sequenced in a study of blood T cell repertoires in COVID-19. The assay was immunoSEQ multiplex PCR, and TCRdb's table has in-frame clones only and misses some. The sample yields tens of thousands of clones, around four fifths seen once. The sample taken for sequencing was peripheral blood. Receptors were obtained from a man aged 65 to 79 with acute or convalescent COVID-19. Each CDR3 is given with its conserved first and last residue. D genes are given only for firm matches. The size of a clone is reported for some rows only, either as once, few or many, or as a class for expanded clones.

CDR3aa: CASSLFSGGTDTQYF; CDR3nt: TGTGCCAGCAGCTTGTTCTCAGGTGGCACAGATACGCAGTATTTT; d_gene: -; v_gene: TRBV7-8; abundance: -; j_gene: TRBJ2-3
CDR3aa: CASSFYGLGNTIYF; CDR3nt: TGTGCCAGCAGCTTTTACGGACTTGGAAACACCATATATTTT; d_gene: -; v_gene: TRBV13; abundance: once; j_gene: TRBJ1-3
CDR3aa: CASRPRTSEGTGELFF; CDR3nt: TGTGCCAGCAGACCCCGGACTAGCGAGGGCACCGGGGAGCTGTTTTTT; d_gene: TRBD2; v_gene: TRBV5-4; abundance: -; j_gene: TRBJ2-2
CDR3aa: CASSPGSESSYEQYF; CDR3nt: TGTGCCAGCTCACCAGGTAGTGAAAGCTCCTACGAGCAGTACTTC; d_gene: -; v_gene: TRBV18; abundance: -; j_gene: TRBJ2-7
CDR3aa: CASSFRQGQSEQFF; CDR3nt: TGTGCCAGCAGCTTTCGACAGGGACAAAGTGAGCAGTTCTTC; d_gene: TRBD1; v_gene: TRBV9; abundance: once; j_gene: TRBJ2-1
CDR3aa: CATSTLAGDGSEQFF; CDR3nt: TGTGCCACCTCGACCCTAGCGGGGGACGGGAGTGAGCAGTTCTTC; d_gene: TRBD2; v_gene: TRBV2; abundance: -; j_gene: TRBJ2-1
CDR3aa: CAIRQATNTGELFF; CDR3nt: TGTGCCATTCGACAGGCCACGAACACCGGGGAGCTGTTTTTT; d_gene: -; v_gene: TRBV10-3; abundance: -; j_gene: TRBJ2-2
CDR3aa: CASSEVAGTYEQYF; CDR3nt: TGTGCCAGCAGTGAAGTGGCAGGGACCTACGAGCAGTACTTC; d_gene: -; v_gene: TRBV6-1; abundance: -; j_gene: TRBJ2-7
CDR3aa: CASDDRGNQPQHF; CDR3nt: TGTGCCAGTGATGACAGAGGCAATCAGCCCCAGCATTTT; d_gene: -; v_gene: TRBV19; abundance: -; j_gene: TRBJ1-5
CDR3aa: CASSLSRDRGSGANVLTF; CDR3nt: TGTGCCAGCAGCTTAAGCCGGGACAGGGGATCTGGGGCCAACGTCCTGACTTTC; d_gene: TRBD1; v_gene: TRBV13; abundance: -; j_gene: TRBJ2-6
CDR3aa: CASSVNYRLYSNQPQHF; CDR3nt: TGTGCCAGCAGCGTCAACTACAGGCTTTATAGCAATCAGCCCCAGCATTTT; d_gene: -; v_gene: TRBV5-8; abundance: once; j_gene: TRBJ1-5
CDR3aa: CASSLLAGGPGTGELFF; CDR3nt: TGCGCCAGCAGCTTGCTAGCGGGGGGGCCGGGCACCGGGGAGCTGTTTTTT; d_gene: TRBD2; v_gene: TRBV5-1; abundance: -; j_gene: TRBJ2-2
CDR3aa: CASSQGGAQTYTEAFF; CDR3nt: TGTGCCAGCAGCCAAGGGGGAGCCCAAACCTACACTGAAGCTTTCTTT; d_gene: -; v_gene: TRBV3-1/TRBV3-2; abundance: -; j_gene: TRBJ1-1
CDR3aa: CASSIGGDYYNEQFF; CDR3nt: TGTGCCAGTAGTATAGGCGGGGACTACTACAATGAGCAGTTCTTC; d_gene: TRBD2; v_gene: TRBV19; abundance: -; j_gene: TRBJ2-1
CDR3aa: CASGPGDTYNEQFF; CDR3nt: TGTGCCAGCGGCCCCGGGGATACCTACAATGAGCAGTTCTTC; d_gene: -; v_gene: TRBV11-3; abundance: -; j_gene: TRBJ2-1
CDR3aa: CASSLGPGKNQPQHF; CDR3nt: TGCGCCAGCAGCCTCGGTCCGGGAAAGAATCAGCCCCAGCATTTT; d_gene: -; v_gene: TRBV5-1; abundance: -; j_gene: TRBJ1-5
CDR3aa: CASSPDISLSGNTIYF; CDR3nt: TGTGCCAGCAGCCCCGACATTTCGCTTTCGGGAAACACCATATATTTT; d_gene: -; v_gene: TRBV9; abundance: -; j_gene: TRBJ1-3
CDR3aa: CASSLLGTGGAGGLYGYTF; CDR3nt: TGTGCCAGCAGTTTATTAGGGACAGGGGGCGCCGGAGGTCTCTATGGCTACACCTTC; d_gene: TRBD1; v_gene: TRBV27; abundance: -; j_gene: TRBJ1-2
CDR3aa: CASSLSWEQYF; CDR3nt: TGTGCCAGCAGTTTAAGCTGGGAGCAGTACTTC; d_gene: -; v_gene: TRBV28; abundance: -; j_gene: TRBJ2-7
CDR3aa: CASSPAGSDTQYF; CDR3nt: TGTGCCAGCTCACCCGCGGGGTCAGATACGCAGTATTTT; d_gene: -; v_gene: TRBV18; abundance: -; j_gene: TRBJ2-3
CDR3aa: CASSPRDSNDNEQFF; CDR3nt: TGTGCCAGCTCACCCCGGGACTCGAACGACAATGAGCAGTTCTTC; d_gene: -; v_gene: TRBV18; abundance: -; j_gene: TRBJ2-1
CDR3aa: CASGPNGAKNIQYF; CDR3nt: TGTGCCAGTGGGCCCAACGGTGCCAAAAACATTCAGTACTTC; d_gene: -; v_gene: TRBV2; abundance: -; j_gene: TRBJ2-4
CDR3aa: CASSLTGFGGAFF; CDR3nt: TGTGCCAGCAGCTTAACGGGATTCGGGGGAGCTTTCTTT; d_gene: -; v_gene: TRBV7-3; abundance: -; j_gene: TRBJ1-1
CDR3aa: CSVGEEAQYF; CDR3nt: TGCAGCGTGGGAGAGGAGGCGCAGTATTTT; d_gene: -; v_gene: TRBV29-1; abundance: -; j_gene: TRBJ2-3
CDR3aa: CASSLNRALEGSGELFF; CDR3nt: TGTGCCAGCTCACTGAACCGGGCGCTCGAGGGATCCGGGGAGCTGTTTTTT; d_gene: -; v_gene: TRBV18; abundance: -; j_gene: TRBJ2-2
CDR3aa: CASSDASQGIHWEQFF; CDR3nt: TGTGCCAGCAGCGACGCTAGCCAGGGGATACATTGGGAGCAGTTCTTC; d_gene: -; v_gene: TRBV5-4; abundance: -; j_gene: TRBJ2-1
CDR3aa: CASALGVRNEQFF; CDR3nt: TGTGCCAGCGCTTTGGGAGTCCGCAATGAGCAGTTCTTC; d_gene: -; v_gene: TRBV3-1/TRBV3-2; abundance: -; j_gene: TRBJ2-1
CDR3aa: CASSFPGSLNEKLFF; CDR3nt: TGTGCCAGCAGTTTTCCGGGGAGTCTTAATGAAAAACTGTTTTTT; d_gene: -; v_gene: TRBV28; abundance: -; j_gene: TRBJ1-4